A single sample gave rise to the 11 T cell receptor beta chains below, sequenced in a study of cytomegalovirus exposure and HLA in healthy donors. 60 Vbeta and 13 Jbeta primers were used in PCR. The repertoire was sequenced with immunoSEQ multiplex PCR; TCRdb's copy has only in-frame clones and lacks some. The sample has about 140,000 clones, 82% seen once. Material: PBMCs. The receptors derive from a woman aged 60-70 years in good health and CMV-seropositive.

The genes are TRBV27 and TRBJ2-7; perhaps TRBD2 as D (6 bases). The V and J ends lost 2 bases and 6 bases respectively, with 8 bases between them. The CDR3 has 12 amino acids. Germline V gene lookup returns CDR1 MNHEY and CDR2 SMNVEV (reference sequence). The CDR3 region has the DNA TGTGCCAGCAGTTTACTGGAGGGCGAGCAGTACTTC. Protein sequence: CASSLLEGEQYF.

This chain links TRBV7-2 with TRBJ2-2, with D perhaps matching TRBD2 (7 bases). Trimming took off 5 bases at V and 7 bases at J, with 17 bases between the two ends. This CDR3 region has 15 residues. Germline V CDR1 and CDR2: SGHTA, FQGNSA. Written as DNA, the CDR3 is TGTGCCAGCAGCCCCGTAGGGGGGGTGAACGGGGAGCTGTTTTTT. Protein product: CASSPVGGVNGELFF. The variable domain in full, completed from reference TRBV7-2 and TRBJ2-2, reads GAGVSQSPSNKVTEKGKDVELRCDPISGHTALYWYRQSLGQGLEFLIYFQGNSAPDKSGLPSDRFSAERTGGSVSTLTIQRTQQEDSAVYLCASSPVGGVNGELFFGEGSRLTVL.

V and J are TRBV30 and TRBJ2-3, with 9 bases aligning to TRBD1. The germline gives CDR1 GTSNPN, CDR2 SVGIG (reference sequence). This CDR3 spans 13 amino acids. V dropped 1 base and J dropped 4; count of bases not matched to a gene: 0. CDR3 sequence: CAWSGQGADTQYF. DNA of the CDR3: TGTGCCTGGAGTGGACAGGGGGCAGATACGCAGTATTTT.

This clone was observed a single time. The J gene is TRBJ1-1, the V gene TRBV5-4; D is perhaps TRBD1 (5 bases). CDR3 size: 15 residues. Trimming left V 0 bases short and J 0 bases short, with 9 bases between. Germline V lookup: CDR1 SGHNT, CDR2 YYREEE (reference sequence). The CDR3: CASSLAGLMNTEAFF. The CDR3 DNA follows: TGTGCCAGCAGCTTGGCAGGGCTAATGAACACTGAAGCTTTCTTT.

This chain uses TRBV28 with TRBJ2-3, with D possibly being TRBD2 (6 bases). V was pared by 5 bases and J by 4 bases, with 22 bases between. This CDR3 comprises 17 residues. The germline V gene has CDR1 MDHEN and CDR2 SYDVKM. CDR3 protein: CASSGRTGVRGPDTQYF. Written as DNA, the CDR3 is TGTGCCAGCAGTGGCCGGACGGGGGTAAGAGGGCCAGATACGCAGTATTTT.

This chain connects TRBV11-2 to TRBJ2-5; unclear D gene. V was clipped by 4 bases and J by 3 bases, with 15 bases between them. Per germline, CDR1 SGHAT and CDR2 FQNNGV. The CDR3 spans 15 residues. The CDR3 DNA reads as TGTGCCAGCAGCTCCCTCCCTTTAGTAGAAGAGACCCAGTACTTC. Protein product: CASSSLPLVEETQYF.

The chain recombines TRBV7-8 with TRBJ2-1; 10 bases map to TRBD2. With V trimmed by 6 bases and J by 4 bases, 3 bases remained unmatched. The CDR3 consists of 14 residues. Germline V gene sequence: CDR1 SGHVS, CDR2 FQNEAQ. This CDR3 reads CASRVAGGYNEQFF. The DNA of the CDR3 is TGTGCCAGCAGGGTAGCGGGAGGTTACAATGAGCAGTTCTTC.

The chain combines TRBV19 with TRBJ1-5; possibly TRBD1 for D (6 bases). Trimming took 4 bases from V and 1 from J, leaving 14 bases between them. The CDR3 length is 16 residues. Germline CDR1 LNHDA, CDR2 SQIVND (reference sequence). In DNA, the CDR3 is TGTGCCAGTAGTAGGTGGGACACACTCAGCAATCAGCCCCAGCATTTT. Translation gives CASSRWDTLSNQPQHF.

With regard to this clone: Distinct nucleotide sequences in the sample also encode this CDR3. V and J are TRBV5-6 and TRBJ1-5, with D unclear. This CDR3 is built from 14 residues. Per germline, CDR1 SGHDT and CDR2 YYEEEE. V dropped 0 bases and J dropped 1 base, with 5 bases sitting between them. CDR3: CASSLAGSNQPQHF. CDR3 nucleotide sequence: TGTGCCAGCAGCTTGGCAGGCAGCAATCAGCCCCAGCATTTT.

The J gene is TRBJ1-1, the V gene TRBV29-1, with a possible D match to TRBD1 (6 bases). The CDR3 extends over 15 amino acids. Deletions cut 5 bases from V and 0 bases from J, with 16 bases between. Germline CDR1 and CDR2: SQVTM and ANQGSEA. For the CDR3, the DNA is TGCAGCGTTCAGTCAGGGGTCGCCTTGAACACTGAAGCTTTCTTT. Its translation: CSVQSGVALNTEAFF. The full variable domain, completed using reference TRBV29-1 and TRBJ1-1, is SAVISQKPSRDICQRGTSLTIQCQVDSQVTMMFWYRQQPGQSLTLIATANQGSEATYESGFVIDKFPISRPNLTFSTLTVSNMSPEDSSIYLCSVQSGVALNTEAFFGQGTRLTVV.

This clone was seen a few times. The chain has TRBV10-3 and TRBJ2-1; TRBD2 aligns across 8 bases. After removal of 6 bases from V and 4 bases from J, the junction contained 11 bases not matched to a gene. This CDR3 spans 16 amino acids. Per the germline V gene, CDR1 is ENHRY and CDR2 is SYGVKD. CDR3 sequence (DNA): TGTGCCATCAGGTCCCCTAAAGCGGGAGTGTACAATGAGCAGTTCTTC. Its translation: CAIRSPKAGVYNEQFF.